Each of the 18 T cell receptor beta chains below was sequenced from the same sample in a study of blood T cell repertoires in COVID-19. Assay: immunoSEQ multiplex PCR; the TCRdb copy retains only in-frame clones and omits some. The profile shows almost 300,000 clones, 85% to 90% of them singletons. Input material: peripheral blood. Receptor source: a woman aged 25 to 39 with COVID-19, enrolled during active disease.

The rearrangement joins TRBV4-1 to TRBJ1-2, with 10 nucleotides matching TRBD1. Germline V gene lookup returns CDR1 MGHRA and CDR2 YSYEKL. With V trimmed by 2 bases and J by 7 bases, 7 bases remained unmatched. The CDR3 extends over 15 amino acids. The CDR3 is CASSQPRDRGFGYTF. CDR3 DNA: TGCGCCAGCAGCCAACCCCGGGACAGGGGATTTGGCTACACCTTC.

The V call is TRBV7-9, the J call TRBJ1-3, with 7 bases matching TRBD1. The V gene end was trimmed by 5 bases and the J gene end by 2 bases; junction bases not matched to a gene: 12. There are 17 residues in the CDR3. Germline assignment: CDR1 SEHNR and CDR2 FQNEAQ (reference sequence). The CDR3 bases are TGTGCCAGCAGCGCACTAACAGGGGAAATTGCTGGAAACACCATATATTTT. Residues: CASSALTGEIAGNTIYF. Supplemented by reference TRBV7-9 and TRBJ1-3, the full variable domain reads DTGVSQNPRHKITKRGQNVTFRCDPISEHNRLYWYRQTLGQGPEFLTYFQNEAQLEKSRLLSDRFSAERPKGSFSTLEIQRTEQGDSAMYLCASSALTGEIAGNTIYFGEGSWLTVV.

The genes are TRBV6-5 and TRBJ1-6; TRBD1 matches at 8 bases. CDR3 length: 14 amino acids. Germline V CDR1 and CDR2: MNHEY, SVGAGI. V lost 5 bases to trimming and J lost 7 bases; unmatched junction nucleotides: 4. The CDR3 loop reads CASSRQGRNSPLHF. The CDR3 bases are TGTGCCAGCAGTAGACAGGGGAGGAATTCACCCCTCCACTTT.

The V call is TRBV7-9, the J call TRBJ2-7, with a tentative D call TRBD1 (6 bases). Trimming removed 5 bases from V and 6 bases from J, with 23 bases in between. Germline V gene sequence: CDR1 SEHNR, CDR2 FQNEAQ (reference sequence). The CDR3 is made up of 16 amino acids. As DNA, the CDR3 is TGTGCCAGCAGCGATCATCGGACAGCCCAGGACGTCGAGCAGTACTTC. It is translated as CASSDHRTAQDVEQYF.

The chain recombines TRBV6-5 with TRBJ1-6; tentative D call: TRBD1 (6 bases). The CDR3 totals 15 residues. V gave up 7 bases and J gave up 1 base, with 11 bases separating them. The germline V gene encodes CDR1 MNHEY and CDR2 SVGAGI. The CDR3 DNA reads TGTGCCAGCAATGTACAGGGATCCTATAATTCACCCCTCCACTTT. Residues: CASNVQGSYNSPLHF.

The gene calls are TRBV27 and TRBJ1-6; no definite D call. The germline gives CDR1 MNHEY, CDR2 SMNVEV (reference sequence). The length of the CDR3 is 17 residues. Trimming stripped 3 bases from V and 1 base from J, with 13 bases between. CDR3 loop: CASSFLRGISYNSPLHF. The CDR3, as DNA: TGTGCCAGCAGTTTCCTCCGCGGTATTTCCTATAATTCACCCCTCCACTTT.

The J gene is TRBJ2-3, the V gene TRBV4-1, with 7 bases lining up with TRBD2. The CDR3 is 15 residues long. Germline V gives CDR1 MGHRA, CDR2 YSYEKL. V lost 1 base and J lost 2; bases outside the gene matches: 3. The CDR3 reads CASSQVGGVTDTQYF. CDR3 DNA sequence: TGCGCCAGCAGCCAAGTGGGGGGGGTCACAGATACGCAGTATTTT.

The CDR3 DNA follows: TGTGCCTGGAGTGTGGCAGGGGGCTTGCATTCACCCCTCCACTTT. Amino acid sequence: CAWSVAGGLHSPLHF. The chain combines TRBV30 with TRBJ1-6; 8 bases line up with TRBD1. CDR1 is GTSNPN, CDR2 SVGIG, per germline (reference sequence). This CDR3 has 15 residues. Trimming cost V 0 bases and J 8 bases; bases outside gene matches: 6.

The chain is built from TRBV4-1 and TRBJ1-1; D unresolved. Trimming left V 4 bases short and J 2 bases short, with 8 bases between. Germline V CDR1 and CDR2: MGHRA, YSYEKL. The CDR3 totals 13 residues. The CDR3 spells CASSRLVNTEAFF. The CDR3 DNA reads TGCGCCAGCAGCCGCTTAGTAAACACTGAAGCTTTCTTT.

This clone was detected only a few times. CDR3 coding DNA: TGTGCCAGCAGCTCCGACAGTTACAATGAGCAGTTCTTC. Translated: CASSSDSYNEQFF. V usage is TRBV6-5 and J usage is TRBJ2-1, with D possibly being TRBD1 (5 bases). The CDR3 has 13 residues. Germline V gives CDR1 MNHEY, CDR2 SVGAGI. Trimming removed 6 bases at V and 4 bases at J, with 10 bases between.

The chain recombines TRBV29-1 with TRBJ2-1; 10 bases map to TRBD2. CDR3 length: 15 amino acids. J lost 2 bases, V lost 3 bases, and 4 bases had no gene match. Germline lookup yields CDR1 SQVTM and CDR2 ANQGSEA. CDR3 protein: CSVDSGGGTYNEQFF. CDR3 nucleotide sequence: TGCAGCGTTGACAGCGGGGGGGGAACCTACAATGAGCAGTTCTTC.

This clone was detected once. This chain joins TRBV5-1 and TRBJ2-3; TRBD2 matches at 8 bases. Per the germline V gene, CDR1 is SGHRS and CDR2 is YFSETQ. V lost 0 bases to trimming and J lost 11 bases; unmatched junction nucleotides: 5. The CDR3 consists of 13 residues. The CDR3 loop reads CASSLDGSGEQYF. Written as DNA, the CDR3 is TGCGCCAGCAGCTTGGATGGTAGCGGGGAGCAGTATTTT.

This sequence joins TRBV15 and TRBJ2-7, with TRBD1 matching over 7 bases. Germline lookup yields CDR1 LNHNV and CDR2 YYDKDF (reference sequence). This CDR3 is built from 16 residues. Trimming at V came to 2 bases and at J to 2 bases, leaving 9 bases not matched to a gene. The CDR3, as DNA: TGTGCCACCAGCAGACCCTCCGGGACAGATCCCTACGAGCAGTACTTC. This encodes CATSRPSGTDPYEQYF.

This sequence joins TRBV7-8 and TRBJ2-2; D unresolved. The CDR3 consists of 15 residues. V was pared by 3 bases and J by 5 bases, with 13 bases between. The germline V gene encodes CDR1 SGHVS and CDR2 FQNEAQ. CDR3 bases: TGTGCCAGCAGCTTTAACAAGGAGAATACCGGGGAGCTGTTTTTT. Translation: CASSFNKENTGELFF.

V is TRBV5-1 and J is TRBJ1-2; no definite D call. This CDR3 has 15 residues. The V gene's germline CDR1 is SGHRS and CDR2 YFSETQ. Trimming pared 4 bases from V and 2 bases from J, leaving 15 bases between. CDR3 DNA: TGCGCCAGCAGCCCGGGGTTAGAGCCAAACTATGGCTACACCTTC. It specifies CASSPGLEPNYGYTF.

The chain uses TRBV5-1 and TRBJ1-1; weak D call: TRBD1 (5 bases). Germline V gene sequence: CDR1 SGHRS, CDR2 YFSETQ. Trimming removed 4 bases at V and 1 base at J, with 8 bases between. The CDR3 length is 13 residues. This chain's CDR3 is CASSGRANTEAFF. CDR3 bases: TGCGCCAGCAGCGGCAGGGCGAACACTGAAGCTTTCTTT.

V and J are TRBV15 and TRBJ1-1; D remains ambiguous. The CDR3 is 15 amino acids. V gave up 1 base and J gave up 6 bases, with 15 bases separating them. The germline V gene encodes CDR1 LNHNV and CDR2 YYDKDF (reference sequence). The CDR3 DNA reads as TGTGCCACCAGCAGAGGTACTATAGCTGACTCTGAAGCTTTCTTT. It yields the protein CATSRGTIADSEAFF. Full variable domain (remainder filled in from reference TRBV15 and TRBJ1-1): DAMVIQNPRYQVTQFGKPVTLSCSQTLNHNVMYWYQQKSSQAPKLLFHYYDKDFNNEADTPDNFQSRRPNTSFCFLDIRSPGLGDTAMYLCATSRGTIADSEAFFGQGTRLTVV.

The gene calls are TRBV7-6 and TRBJ2-1; 16 nucleotides align to TRBD2. This CDR3 contains 14 residues. V lost 8 bases and J lost 8; bases outside the gene matches: 3. Germline CDR1 and CDR2: SGHVS and FNYEAQ. The chain's CDR3 is CASGTSGGGYEQFF. The CDR3 nucleotides are TGTGCCAGCGGGACTAGCGGGGGGGGGTATGAGCAGTTCTTC.